Sequencing of this T cell receptor beta chain was carried out in a study of blood T cell repertoires in COVID-19. Study overall: Samples came from the United States, Italy and Spain, spanning acute and convalescent COVID-19.

In germline, CDR1 is SGHNT, CDR2 YYREEE (reference sequence). The CDR3 totals 15 residues. V lost 4 bases, J lost 3 bases, and 17 bases lay in between. The repertoire was sequenced with immunoSEQ multiplex PCR; TCRdb's copy has only in-frame clones and lacks some. This table has roughly 150,000 clones, around four fifths appearing once. The rearrangement links TRBV5-4 to TRBJ2-7; a weak D match, TRBD1 (5 bases). The sample consisted of PBMCs or T cells enriched from blood (not recorded which). This receptor was taken from a woman aged 45-60 years who had recovered from COVID-19. The CDR3 reads CASSADTQAYYEQYF. In DNA form, the CDR3 reads TGTGCCAGCAGCGCGGACACACAGGCATACTACGAGCAGTACTTC. The full variable domain, completed using reference TRBV5-4 and TRBJ2-7, is ETGVTQSPTHLIKTRGQQVTLRCSSQSGHNTVSWYQQALGQGPQFIFQYYREEENGRGNFPPRFSGLQFPNYSSELNVNALELDDSALYLCASSADTQAYYEQYFGPGTRLTVT.